Following are 3 T cell receptor beta chains from one sample sequenced in a study of blood T cell repertoires in COVID-19. Clones were sequenced by immunoSEQ multiplex PCR, and TCRdb holds only the in-frame ones, with some missing. In the table there are approximately 270,000 clones, about 80% of which are singletons. The sample taken for sequencing was peripheral blood. All receptors come from an elderly man with acute or convalescent COVID-19.

The rearrangement uses TRBV6-6 and TRBJ2-7; the D gene is possibly TRBD1 (5 bases). This CDR3 is built from 14 residues. Germline-derived CDR1 and CDR2 are MNHNY and SVGAGI (reference sequence). V dropped 0 bases and J dropped 1 base, with 7 bases sitting between them. The CDR3 DNA is TGTGCCAGCAGTTACTCAGACAGTTCCTACGAGCAGTACTTC. This codes for CASSYSDSSYEQYF.

The chain uses TRBV5-1 and TRBJ2-3; the match to TRBD1 covers 10 bases. Germline V gene sequence: CDR1 SGHRS, CDR2 YFSETQ. This CDR3 has 13 amino acids. With 5 bases clipped from V and 7 bases from J, the junction kept 4 bases outside the gene matches. The CDR3 nucleotides read TGCGCCAGCAGGGCGGGACAGGGGAATACGCAGTATTTT. Translating it yields CASRAGQGNTQYF.

The chain recombines TRBV24-1 with TRBJ1-5, with 8 bases identical to TRBD1. The CDR3 has 17 amino acids. Germline CDR1 reads KGHDR; CDR2 reads SFDVKD. V gave up 4 bases and J gave up 0 bases; unmatched junction bases: 7. Here the CDR3 reads CATSESGGLYSNQPQHF. The CDR3 DNA reads TGTGCCACCAGTGAGTCAGGGGGCCTATATAGCAATCAGCCCCAGCATTTT.